The clone carrying this TCR beta chain was detected a few times. The data were obtained in a study of OX40 agonist ivuxolimab in advanced cancers. About the study: The treatment was a fully human IgG2 OX40 agonist, ivuxolimab.

TCRdb's table, derived via immunoSEQ multiplex PCR, lists solely in-frame clones and lacks some. The table includes tens of thousands of clones, 88% detected once. The germline V gene has CDR1 SGHVS and CDR2 FQNEAQ. The CDR3 has 13 amino acids. Trimming removed 1 base at V and 4 bases at J, with 8 bases between. Specimen: CD4+ or CD8+ T cells sorted from blood, collected in a trial of the OX40 agonist ivuxolimab. The receptor was isolated from an adult with an advanced solid tumor such as melanoma, head and neck, liver or kidney cancer. This chain uses TRBV7-8 with TRBJ2-7; D perhaps matches TRBD2 (5 bases). The CDR3 sequence: CASSLGPGYEQYF. CDR3 nucleotide sequence: TGTGCCAGCAGCTTAGGGCCGGGGTACGAGCAGTACTTC.